This record looks at one TCR beta chain sequence and its context. This record belongs to a study of Ad26.COV2.S vaccination and SARS-CoV-2 variants. Germline CDR1 is SGHNT and CDR2 is YENEEA. Trimming at V came to 5 bases and at J to 4 bases, leaving 4 bases not matched to a gene. The CDR3 has 14 amino acids. Some clones are missing from TCRdb's copy, which holds only in-frame ones; the method was immunoSEQ multiplex PCR. The table lists about 240,000 clones, roughly 90% of them singletons. Indicated treatment: around 19 received Ad26.COV2.S at low or high dose, single or two shots; about 5 received placebo; per-sample allocation not given. At day 63 after the first vaccine or placebo injection, samples were drawn.

V gene TRBV11-3 combines with J gene TRBJ2-2, with 7 bases aligning to TRBD1. Sequenced here: peripheral blood, sampled in a trial of Ad26.COV2.S vaccine versus placebo. This clonotype originated in a person between 18 and 60 years old who received the Ad26.COV2.S COVID-19 vaccine or a placebo. The CDR3 protein is CASSPHRGTGELFF. CDR3 in DNA: TGTGCCAGCAGCCCACACAGGGGCACCGGGGAGCTGTTTTTT.